This T cell receptor (beta chain) was identified in a study of blood T cell repertoires in COVID-19. In the authors' workflow: Reference gene primer amplification yielded estimated nucleated cell counts. TCRdb's table, derived via immunoSEQ multiplex PCR, lists solely in-frame clones and lacks some. V and J calls and clone size are as listed in that table; D and trimming were resolved from the DNA. The sample comprises approximately 210,000 clones, about 91% of which are singletons, and approximately 1.2% rests with the top ten. CDR3 length: 14 residues. Trimming shortened V by 3 bases and J by 1 base, and 11 bases separated the two germline ends. Germline loops: CDR1 SGHRS, CDR2 YFSETQ.

The rearrangement links TRBV5-1 to TRBJ2-7, with D perhaps matching TRBD1 (6 bases). Sequenced sample: peripheral blood. The TCR was taken from a man in his thirties or forties with acute or convalescent COVID-19. Here the CDR3 reads CASSSRDTSYEQYF. CDR3 sequence (DNA): TGCGCCAGCAGCTCCCGGGACACATCCTACGAGCAGTACTTC.